The 21 T cell receptor beta chains below were found in one sample sequenced in a study of cytomegalovirus exposure and HLA in healthy donors. PCR amplification relied on 60 Vbeta primers (plus 13 Jbeta primers). The protocol was immunoSEQ multiplex PCR, while the TCRdb copy is restricted to in-frame clones and leaves out a portion. The sample shows about 100,000 clones, roughly four fifths of them seen only once. Sequenced material: PBMCs. Every receptor here comes from a woman aged 60-70 years in good health and CMV-seropositive.

This chain links TRBV5-1 with TRBJ2-7; D is undetermined. Germline CDR1 reads SGHRS; CDR2 reads YFSETQ. This CDR3 comprises 13 residues. Trimming took off 4 bases at V and 0 bases at J, with 8 bases between the two ends. CDR3 loop: CASSPLLSYEQYF. CDR3 in DNA: TGCGCCAGCAGCCCCCTCCTCTCCTACGAGCAGTACTTC.

Here the CDR3 DNA reads TGTGCCAGCAAACCCCGACTTACCTTCACCGGGGAGCTGTTTTTT. Translating gives CASKPRLTFTGELFF. The V call is TRBV27, the J call TRBJ2-2; no reliable D call. The CDR3 runs to 15 residues. V lost 7 bases and J lost 4, with 16 bases in between. Germline V gene sequence: CDR1 MNHEY, CDR2 SMNVEV (reference sequence).

DNA for the CDR3: TGCAGCGTTGGGCCCGGGACTAGCGGTACCTACGAGCAGTACTTC. Amino acids: CSVGPGTSGTYEQYF. The rearrangement uses TRBV29-1 and TRBJ2-7; 11 nucleotides line up with TRBD2. The CDR3 has 15 residues. Unmatched junction bases numbered 7, after V lost 4 bases and J lost 2 bases. From germline, CDR1 is SQVTM and CDR2 ANQGSEA.

The count of this clone is one. The identical CDR3 is also encoded by other nucleotide sequences in the sample. The rearrangement links TRBV5-1 to TRBJ2-5, with D possibly matching TRBD2 (5 bases). CDR3 length equals 13 residues. The germline gives CDR1 SGHRS, CDR2 YFSETQ. Trimming stripped 1 base from V and 4 bases from J, with 8 bases between. The CDR3 sequence: CASSLKAGETQYF. CDR3 sequence (DNA): TGCGCCAGCAGCTTGAAGGCGGGAGAGACCCAGTACTTC.

This chain joins TRBV29-1 and TRBJ2-5; 7 nucleotides match TRBD2. The CDR3 length is 13 residues. The V segment lost 4 bases and the J segment 1 base; nucleotides outside the gene matches: 3. CDR1 is SQVTM, CDR2 ANQGSEA, per germline. This CDR3 reads CSVVRTSQETQYF. For the CDR3, the DNA is TGCAGCGTTGTGAGGACTAGCCAAGAGACCCAGTACTTC.

The table lists this clone with a few counts. The gene calls are TRBV2 and TRBJ1-4; the D is unclear. Germline assignment: CDR1 SNHLY and CDR2 FYNNEI. The CDR3 length is 10 residues. Trimming cost V 5 bases and J 12 bases, with 7 bases left between them. CDR3: CASSPSELFF. The CDR3 DNA reads TGTGCCAGCAGTCCGAGTGAACTGTTTTTT.

V gene TRBV2 combines with J gene TRBJ2-7; the match to TRBD1 covers 8 bases. CDR1 and CDR2 (germline): SNHLY, FYNNEI. With 6 bases clipped from V and 5 bases from J, the junction kept 12 bases outside the gene matches. The CDR3 totals 15 residues. In nucleotides, the CDR3 is TGTGCCAGCAGACTGAATCCAGGGGGCTTCGACGAGCAGTACTTC. Translating gives CASRLNPGGFDEQYF.

The rearrangement uses TRBV6-6 and TRBJ1-2; TRBD1 is a possible D gene (6 bases). Per the germline V gene, CDR1 is MNHNY and CDR2 is SVGAGI (reference sequence). The CDR3 spans 14 residues. V was trimmed by 0 bases and J by 6 bases, leaving 11 bases between them. For the CDR3, the DNA is TGTGCCAGCAGTTACTCCCGACAGGCTCATGGCTACACCTTC. Translation: CASSYSRQAHGYTF.

The chain has TRBV5-6 and TRBJ1-4, with D hard to call. The CDR3 sequence is 13 residues long. Trimming took 1 base from V and 4 from J, leaving 5 bases between them. Germline V gene lookup returns CDR1 SGHDT and CDR2 YYEEEE. The CDR3 sequence: CASSLSYNEKLFF. In nucleotides, the CDR3 is TGTGCCAGCAGCTTGTCGTATAATGAAAAACTGTTTTTT. Variable domain in full (rest from reference TRBV5-6 and TRBJ1-4): DAGVTQSPTHLIKTRGQQVTLRCSPKSGHDTVSWYQQALGQGPQFIFQYYEEEERQRGNFPDRFSGHQFPNYSSELNVNALLLGDSALYLCASSLSYNEKLFFGSGTQLSVL.

This clone was seen a few times. The junction departs from germline at one end; a sequencing error may be responsible. Other DNA sequences within the sample encode an identical CDR3. The chain uses TRBV4-1 and TRBJ2-7, with TRBD2 identical over 9 bases. The germline CDR1 and CDR2 sequences are MGHRA and YSYEKL. This CDR3 contains 16 residues. CDR3 nucleotide sequence: TGTGCCAGCAGCCAAGATCCTGGTAGCGGGAGCCGCGAGCAGTACTTC. It encodes CASSQDPGSGSREQYF.

This chain connects TRBV5-6 to TRBJ2-3; weak D call: TRBD2 (6 bases). CDR1 and CDR2 from the germline V gene are SGHDT and YYEEEE. Trimming shortened V by 5 bases and J by 4 bases, and 11 bases separated the two germline ends. The CDR3 runs to 13 residues. As DNA, the CDR3 is TGTGCCAGCAGTTGGACGGGGGCAGATACGCAGTATTTT. Translating it yields CASSWTGADTQYF.

This clone turned up a few times. The chain combines TRBV28 with TRBJ1-1; D is perhaps TRBD1 (5 bases). Per the germline V gene, CDR1 is MDHEN and CDR2 is SYDVKM. Between the trimmed V and J ends, which lost 10 bases and 0 bases, there was a span of 15 bases. There are 14 residues in the CDR3. The CDR3 DNA reads as TGTGCCATTGGGGCAGGTATTATGAACACTGAAGCTTTCTTT. It codes for CAIGAGIMNTEAFF. The complete variable domain, with remaining parts taken from reference TRBV28 and TRBJ1-1, reads DVKVTQSSRYLVKRTGEKVFLECVQDMDHENMFWYRQDPGLGLRLIYFSYDVKMKEKGDIPEGYSVSREKKERFSLILESASTNQTSMYLCAIGAGIMNTEAFFGQGTRLTVV.

The chain carries TRBV10-3 and TRBJ2-5; tentatively, D is TRBD1 (7 bases). The DNA end lines up better with TRBJ2-7; the J call may be wrong. The CDR3 loop spans 12 amino acids. Germline V gene sequence: CDR1 ENHRY, CDR2 SYGVKD. CDR3 nucleotide sequence: TGTGCCACCGGACAGGACTACTACGAGCAGTACTTC. This translates into CATGQDYYEQYF.

The CDR3 sequence: CASSSLGTSLKQFF. Here the CDR3 DNA reads TGTGCCAGCAGCTCCCTTGGGACTAGCCTAAAGCAGTTCTTC. The genes are TRBV7-2 and TRBJ2-1; 9 bases fit TRBD2. The V gene end was trimmed by 4 bases and the J gene end by 11 bases; junction bases not matched to a gene: 9. Per germline, CDR1 SGHTA and CDR2 FQGNSA. This CDR3 comprises 14 residues.

The gene calls are TRBV5-6 and TRBJ1-1; unclear D gene. The V and J ends lost 3 bases and 0 bases respectively, with 12 bases between them. The CDR3 loop spans 15 amino acids. Germline values: CDR1 SGHDT, CDR2 YYEEEE. The CDR3 loop is CASSYRRVMNTEAFF. CDR3 DNA: TGTGCCAGCAGCTATCGACGGGTTATGAACACTGAAGCTTTCTTT.

The chain joins TRBV7-9 to TRBJ2-5; no reliable D call. The J call may be wrong; the DNA end is better matched by TRBJ2-7. Germline V gene data show CDR1 as SEHNR and CDR2 as FQNEAQ (reference sequence). CDR3 length: 16 amino acids. The CDR3 bases are TGTGCCAGCAGCTTAGGGTCGTCTCGGCGCGACTACGAGCAGTACTTC. Protein sequence: CASSLGSSRRDYEQYF.

This clone showed up just a few times. The CDR3 reads CASSPGVGIEAFF. The CDR3 nucleotides are TGTGCCAGCTCCCCCGGGGTAGGGATTGAAGCTTTCTTT. J is TRBJ1-1 and V is TRBV2; D is unresolved. Deletions cut 8 bases from V and 7 bases from J, with 17 bases between. CDR1 is SNHLY and CDR2 is FYNNEI in the germline V gene. CDR3 length equals 13 residues.

A single count supports this clone. The V and J genes are TRBV5-5 and TRBJ2-7, with D possibly being TRBD2 (5 bases). Germline-derived CDR1 and CDR2 are SGHKS and YYEKEE (reference sequence). The V end was cut by 5 bases, the J end by 3 bases, with 15 bases between. The CDR3 extends over 14 amino acids. In DNA form, the CDR3 reads TGTGCCAGCAGTTCTATAGCGCGCCGCTACGAGCAGTACTTC. It specifies CASSSIARRYEQYF.

The CDR3 here is CAWDSYYGYTF. The CDR3 DNA sequence: TGTGCCTGGGACAGCTACTATGGCTACACCTTC. This sequence joins TRBV30 and TRBJ1-2, with D possibly matching TRBD1 (5 bases). The germline CDR1 and CDR2 sequences are GTSNPN and SVGIG (reference sequence). The CDR3 has 11 amino acids. The V and J ends lost 5 bases and 3 bases respectively, with 7 bases between them.

The V and J genes are TRBV30 and TRBJ2-3, with 7 bases that match TRBD1. CDR1 is GTSNPN, CDR2 SVGIG, per germline (reference sequence). The CDR3 is made up of 15 amino acids. V shed 4 bases and J 2 bases; nucleotides not matched to a gene: 9. This CDR3 is CAWTRPDRATDTQYF. CDR3 DNA sequence: TGTGCCTGGACCCGCCCCGACAGGGCCACAGATACGCAGTATTTT.

The sample holds a few counts of this clone. V gene TRBV6-5 combines with J gene TRBJ1-2; a weak D match, TRBD1 (6 bases). Germline V gene lookup returns CDR1 MNHEY and CDR2 SVGAGI. CDR3 length equals 15 residues. V lost 6 bases to trimming and J lost 5 bases, with 19 bases between them. The CDR3 sequence: CASSLQGIVGYGYTF. DNA of the CDR3: TGTGCCAGCAGCCTACAGGGTATTGTTGGGTATGGCTACACCTTC.